The subject of this entry is one T cell receptor beta chain. Its antigen remains unknown. Generated by immunoSEQ multiplex PCR, the TCRdb table keeps only in-frame clones and is missing some. The data hold 75,000 to 90,000 clones, with approximately 85% observed a single time. The data are from a study of OX40 agonist ivuxolimab in advanced cancers. Findings of the study overall: The mean number of expanded clones was higher in CD8+ T cells than in CD4+.

The germline V gene encodes CDR1 SGHRS and CDR2 YFSETQ. V dropped 3 bases and J dropped 6 bases, with 14 bases sitting between them. This CDR3 spans 14 amino acids. This chain joins TRBV5-1 and TRBJ2-3; D is possibly TRBD1 or TRBD2 (5 bases each). The TCR sequence derives from an adult with an advanced solid tumor such as melanoma, head and neck, liver or kidney cancer. This material consisted of CD4+ or CD8+ T cells sorted from blood, taken in a trial of the OX40 agonist ivuxolimab. The CDR3 nucleotides read TGCGCCAGCAGCTCGGGGCCCCTACCGGATACGCAGTATTTT. Translating gives CASSSGPLPDTQYF.